This T cell receptor beta chain was retrieved from a study of T cell repertoires in cytomegalovirus infection. With 0 bases removed from V and 2 bases from J, the gap between germline ends came to 8 bases. CDR1 is MNHGY, CDR2 SAAAGT, per germline. The CDR3 loop spans 16 amino acids. MiXCR, run by TCRdb on the reads, gives a single entry per CDR3 protein. The sample has roughly 920,000 distinct CDR3 sequences; around 31% are singletons. As for this clonotype: Its antigen is unknown.

This rearrangement joins TRBV6-8 to TRBJ2-6, with D unclear. Material: cultured CD8+ T cells from PBMCs, obtained from culture after CMV antigen stimulation. The receptor comes from a human donor in good health (CMV status not recorded). Some clones in this sample may be carry-over from other donors' samples. CDR3 bases: TGTGCCAGCAGTTACTCTTTAGTCCCTGGGGCCAACGTCCTGACTTTC. It codes for CASSYSLVPGANVLTF.